Sequencing of this T cell receptor (beta chain) was carried out in a study of shared clonotypes between healthy human individuals. Study-level points and caveats: The small donor group covered limited genetic and exposure diversity. An anticipated effect of sequencing depth on clonotype sharing among donors was recognized.

Produced via immunoSEQ multiplex PCR; TCRdb's table is partial and in-frame only. Of around 430,000 clones in the sample, roughly 77% were seen once. Trimming removed 1 base at V and 2 bases at J, with 9 bases between. Germline CDR1 LGHNA, CDR2 YSLEER. This CDR3 region has 15 residues. About 90 million PBMCs per unsorted sample were used for genomic DNA. About this clone: Its target is unknown.

The sample comprised PBMCs. The TCR sequence derives from a woman aged 40 to 55 in good health. Some clones in this sample may be carry-over from other donors' samples. The chain couples TRBV4-3 to TRBJ2-1; D is ambiguous. CDR3 nucleotide sequence: TGCGCCAGCAGCCAAGGTAGCAACCCCTACAATGAGCAGTTCTTC. It translates to CASSQGSNPYNEQFF.